One and the same sample provided the 2 T cell receptor beta chains below, sequenced in a study of blood T cells in healthy people across ages. The use of a sample-barcoded 5' primer and a J-beta primer mix characterized a second PCR of roughly 6 to 11 cycles. TCRdb reprocessed the 5' RACE reads with MiXCR, giving one entry per CDR3 protein. The sample shows around 1.5 million distinct CDR3 sequences, about 43% of them seen only once. Source material: blood. The source is a woman aged 18-29 years in good health.

This clonotype was seen only a few times. The chain employs TRBV6-1 and TRBJ2-5, with 11 nucleotides matching TRBD2. Trimming took 4 bases from V and 4 from J; bases not matched to a gene: 5. The CDR3 consists of 15 residues. Germline V gene lookup returns CDR1 MNHNS and CDR2 SASEGT. CDR3 region: CASSATSGRRETQYF. The CDR3 region has the DNA TGTGCCAGCAGTGCTACTAGCGGGAGAAGAGAGACCCAGTACTTC.

This clonotype was seen more than once but under ten times. The rearrangement links TRBV13 to TRBJ2-7; weak D call: TRBD2 (5 bases). Trimming took off 3 bases at V and 2 bases at J, with 14 bases between the two ends. CDR1 and CDR2 (germline): PRHDT, FYEKMQ (reference sequence). CDR3 size: 15 residues. The CDR3 bases are TGTGCCAGCAGCTTTGGAGGTCTCGGTACCTACGAGCAGTACTTC. It encodes CASSFGGLGTYEQYF.